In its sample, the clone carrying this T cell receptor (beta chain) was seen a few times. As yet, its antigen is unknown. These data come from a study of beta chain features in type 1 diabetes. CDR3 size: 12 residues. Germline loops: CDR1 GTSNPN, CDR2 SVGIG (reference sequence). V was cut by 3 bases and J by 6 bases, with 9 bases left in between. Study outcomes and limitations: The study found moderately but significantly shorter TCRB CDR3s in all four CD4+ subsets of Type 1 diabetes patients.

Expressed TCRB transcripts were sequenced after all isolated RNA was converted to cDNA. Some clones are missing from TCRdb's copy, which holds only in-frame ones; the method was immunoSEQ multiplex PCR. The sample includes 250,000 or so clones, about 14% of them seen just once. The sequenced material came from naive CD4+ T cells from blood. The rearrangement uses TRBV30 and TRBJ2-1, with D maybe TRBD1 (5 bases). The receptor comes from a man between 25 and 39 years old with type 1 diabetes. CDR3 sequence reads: CAWRRQPNEQFF. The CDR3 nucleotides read TGTGCCTGGAGGAGACAGCCCAATGAGCAGTTCTTC. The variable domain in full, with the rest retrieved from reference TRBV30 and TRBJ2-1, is SQTIHQWPATLVQPVGSPLSLECTVEGTSNPNLYWYRQAAGRGLQLLFYSVGIGQISSEVPQNLSASRPQDRQFILSSKKLLLSDSGFYLCAWRRQPNEQFFGPGTRLTVL.